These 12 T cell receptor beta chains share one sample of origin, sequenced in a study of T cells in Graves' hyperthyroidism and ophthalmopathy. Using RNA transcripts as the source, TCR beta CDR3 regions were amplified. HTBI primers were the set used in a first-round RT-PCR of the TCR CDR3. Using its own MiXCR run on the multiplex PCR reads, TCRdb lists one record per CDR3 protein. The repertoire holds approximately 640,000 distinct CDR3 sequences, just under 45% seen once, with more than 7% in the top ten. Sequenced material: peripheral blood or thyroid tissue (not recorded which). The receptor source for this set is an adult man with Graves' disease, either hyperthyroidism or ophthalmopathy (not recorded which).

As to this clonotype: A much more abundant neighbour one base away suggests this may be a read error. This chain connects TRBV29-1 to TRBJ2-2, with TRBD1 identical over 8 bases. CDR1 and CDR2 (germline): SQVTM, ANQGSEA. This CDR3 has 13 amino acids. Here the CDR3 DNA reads TGCAGCGCTAGACAGGGGAACACCGAGGAGCTGTTTTTT. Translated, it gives CSARQGNTEELFF.

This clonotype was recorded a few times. CDR3 bases: TGCAGTGCTAGTGGGACAACCAACACTGAAGCTTTCTTT. It encodes CSASGTTNTEAFF. The rearrangement uses TRBV20-1 and TRBJ1-1; D possibly corresponds to TRBD1 (6 bases). V lost 3 bases, J lost 2 bases, and 10 bases lay in between. Germline CDR1 reads DFQATT; CDR2 reads SNEGSKA (reference sequence). This CDR3 comprises 13 residues.

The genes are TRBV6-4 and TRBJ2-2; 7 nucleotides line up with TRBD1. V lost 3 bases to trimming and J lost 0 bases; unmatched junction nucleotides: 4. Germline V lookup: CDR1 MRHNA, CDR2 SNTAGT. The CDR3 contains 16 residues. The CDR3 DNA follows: TGTGCCAGCAGTGATCGACAGGGCTCGAACACCGGGGAGCTGTTTTTT. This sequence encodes CASSDRQGSNTGELFF.

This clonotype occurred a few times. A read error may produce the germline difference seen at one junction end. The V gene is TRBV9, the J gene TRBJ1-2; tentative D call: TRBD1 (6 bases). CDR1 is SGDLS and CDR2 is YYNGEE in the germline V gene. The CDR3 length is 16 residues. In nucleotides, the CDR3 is TGTGCCTGCAGCGTTGCTAAACGGGACACCGCCTATGGCTACACCTTC. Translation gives CACSVAKRDTAYGYTF.

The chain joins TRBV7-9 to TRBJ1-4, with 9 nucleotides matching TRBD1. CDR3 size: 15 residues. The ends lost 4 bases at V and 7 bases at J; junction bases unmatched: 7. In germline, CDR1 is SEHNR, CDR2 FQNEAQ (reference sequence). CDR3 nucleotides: TGTGCCAGCAGCTCCTTCACAGGGGGCACTGAAAAACTGTTTTTT. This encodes CASSSFTGGTEKLFF.

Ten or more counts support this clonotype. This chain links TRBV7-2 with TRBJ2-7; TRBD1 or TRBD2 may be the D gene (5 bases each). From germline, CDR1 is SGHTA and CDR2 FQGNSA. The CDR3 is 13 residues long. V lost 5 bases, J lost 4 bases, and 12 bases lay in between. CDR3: CASSQWDVYEQYF. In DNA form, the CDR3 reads TGTGCCAGCAGCCAATGGGACGTTTACGAGCAGTACTTC.

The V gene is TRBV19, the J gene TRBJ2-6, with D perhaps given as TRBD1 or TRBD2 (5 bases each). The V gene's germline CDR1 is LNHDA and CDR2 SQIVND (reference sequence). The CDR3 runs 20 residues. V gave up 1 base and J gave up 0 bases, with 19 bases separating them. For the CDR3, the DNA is TGTGCCAGTAGTATAGGGACATCGAGGGGCCTATTCTCTGGGGCCAACGTCCTGACTTTC. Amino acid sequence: CASSIGTSRGLFSGANVLTF.

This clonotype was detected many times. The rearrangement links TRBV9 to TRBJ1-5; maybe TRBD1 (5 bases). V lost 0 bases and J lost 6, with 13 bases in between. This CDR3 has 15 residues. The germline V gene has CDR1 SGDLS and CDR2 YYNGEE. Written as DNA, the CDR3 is TGTGCCAGCAGCGTAGGGGACGGGGGGGGTCAGCCCCAGCATTTT. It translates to CASSVGDGGGQPQHF. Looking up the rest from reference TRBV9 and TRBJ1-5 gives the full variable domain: DSGVTQTPKHLITATGQRVTLRCSPRSGDLSVYWYQQSLDQGLQFLIQYYNGEERAKGNILERFSAQQFPDLHSELNLSSLELGDSALYFCASSVGDGGGQPQHFGDGTRLSIL.

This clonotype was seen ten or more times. CDR3 coding DNA: TGTGCCAGCAGCCTTGGCGGGGGCGGACAAACCTACGAGCAGTACTTC. Protein sequence: CASSLGGGGQTYEQYF. The V gene is TRBV7-9, the J gene TRBJ2-7, with D perhaps TRBD2 (7 bases). Germline V gene lookup returns CDR1 SEHNR and CDR2 FQNEAQ (reference sequence). CDR3 length: 16 residues. Trimming stripped 5 bases from V and 2 bases from J, with 19 bases between.

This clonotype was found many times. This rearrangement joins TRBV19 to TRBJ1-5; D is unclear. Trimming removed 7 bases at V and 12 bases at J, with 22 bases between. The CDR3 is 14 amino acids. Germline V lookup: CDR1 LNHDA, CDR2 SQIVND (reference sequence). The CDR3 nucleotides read TGTGCCAGTACCCAATCCCAAGCGTCGGACCTCCAGCATTTT. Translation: CASTQSQASDLQHF.

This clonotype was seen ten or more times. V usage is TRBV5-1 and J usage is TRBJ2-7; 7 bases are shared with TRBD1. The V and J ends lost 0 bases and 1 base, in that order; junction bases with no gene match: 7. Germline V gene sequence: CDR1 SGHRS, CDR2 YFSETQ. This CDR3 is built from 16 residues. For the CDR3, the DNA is TGCGCCAGCAGCTTGGATAGAACAGGGGATTCCTACGAGCAGTACTTC. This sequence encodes CASSLDRTGDSYEQYF.

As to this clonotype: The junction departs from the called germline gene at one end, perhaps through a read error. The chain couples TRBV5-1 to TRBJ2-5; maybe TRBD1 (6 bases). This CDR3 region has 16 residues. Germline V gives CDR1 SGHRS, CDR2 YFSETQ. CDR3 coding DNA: TGTGCCAGCAGCTTGGATCCTGCCAGGGGAAAAGAGACCCAGTACTTC. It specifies CASSLDPARGKETQYF.